The rows below give T cell receptor beta chains drawn from one sample of a study of control samples from healthy donors and cancer patients. TCRdb keeps only in-frame clones here, not all; method: immunoSEQ multiplex PCR. The sample holds about 120,000 clones, more than 75% seen once. Sequencing was done on a sample of blood. The receptors here all came from a man aged 30-40 years in good health. Both conserved end residues are part of each CDR3. Each record gives: J gene, clone size, V gene, D gene, CDR3 DNA, CDR3 protein. The D gene is left open where the match is weak. Part of the rows lack a size; the others show once, few, many or a class for expanded clones.

J: TRBJ1-2
size: -
V: TRBV7-2
D: TRBD1
DNA: TGTGCCAGCAGCTTAGTGCCGGGACAGGGGGAATATGGCTACACCTTC
CDR3: CASSLVPGQGEYGYTF

J: TRBJ2-7
size: -
V: TRBV29-1
D: TRBD1
DNA: TGCAGCGTGGATGGGACAGGGGAGGAGCAGTACTTC
CDR3: CSVDGTGEEQYF

J: TRBJ1-1
size: -
V: TRBV5-6
D: -
DNA: TGTGCCAGCGGATTCCCGGAGAGGGCAGAAGAAGCTTTCTTT
CDR3: CASGFPERAEEAFF

J: TRBJ1-2
size: few
V: TRBV5-6
D: -
DNA: TGTGCCAGCAGCCTCACAGGGACCTCTGGCTACACCTTC
CDR3: CASSLTGTSGYTF

J: TRBJ1-2
size: -
V: TRBV2
D: -
DNA: TGTGCCAGCAGCGGGGACCTCTATGGCTACACCTTC
CDR3: CASSGDLYGYTF

J: TRBJ2-6
size: -
V: TRBV10-1
D: -
DNA: TGCGCCAGCAGTGAGGGGTCTGGGGCCAACGTCCTGACTTTC
CDR3: CASSEGSGANVLTF

J: TRBJ2-3
size: -
V: TRBV11-3
D: -
DNA: TGTGCCAGCAGCCCCGGGTTTAGCACAGATACGCAGTATTTT
CDR3: CASSPGFSTDTQYF

J: TRBJ1-6
size: -
V: TRBV28
D: -
DNA: TGTGCCAGCAGTACACCGGGACATCTCAACTCACCCCTCCACTTT
CDR3: CASSTPGHLNSPLHF

J: TRBJ1-1
size: -
V: TRBV12-5
D: TRBD1
DNA: TGTGCTAGTGGTTTGGGGGGACAGCCGAACACTGAAGCTTTCTTT
CDR3: CASGLGGQPNTEAFF

J: TRBJ1-2
size: once
V: TRBV28
D: -
DNA: TGTGCCAGCAGAACCTCGGGACGGCACTATGGCTACACCTTC
CDR3: CASRTSGRHYGYTF

J: TRBJ2-1
size: -
V: TRBV11-2
D: TRBD2
DNA: TGTGCCAGCAGCCCTAGGACTAGCGCAAGGTACAATGAGCAGTTCTTC
CDR3: CASSPRTSARYNEQFF

J: TRBJ1-1
size: -
V: TRBV2
D: -
DNA: TGTGCCAGCCCAGGGTTGAACACTGAAGCTTTCTTT
CDR3: CASPGLNTEAFF

J: TRBJ1-4
size: -
V: TRBV24-1
D: TRBD1
DNA: TGTGCCACCAGTGATACCGGGACAGGGAATGAAAAACTGTTTTTT
CDR3: CATSDTGTGNEKLFF

J: TRBJ1-1
size: -
V: TRBV24-1
D: -
DNA: TGTGCCACCAGTGCCCTGGGAAGGGGGGGCACTGAAGCTTTCTTT
CDR3: CATSALGRGGTEAFF

J: TRBJ1-4
size: -
V: TRBV24-1
D: -
DNA: TGTGCCACCAGTGATGGGGCGAACTATAATGAAAAACTGTTTTTT
CDR3: CATSDGANYNEKLFF

J: TRBJ2-5
size: -
V: TRBV5-1
D: TRBD2
DNA: TGCGCCAGCAGCTCGTTAGCGGGGGAAGAGACCCAGTACTTC
CDR3: CASSSLAGEETQYF

J: TRBJ1-1
size: -
V: TRBV30
D: TRBD1
DNA: TGTGCCTGGACCCCACAGGGGGAGACTGAAGCTTTCTTT
CDR3: CAWTPQGETEAFF

J: TRBJ1-5
size: -
V: TRBV20-1
D: -
DNA: TGCAGTGCTATCCGGGACGGAGCCCAGCATTTT
CDR3: CSAIRDGAQHF

J: TRBJ1-6
size: -
V: TRBV2
D: -
DNA: TGTGCGAGAGGCCAGCCATTGGAAGGTTCACCCCTCCACTTT
CDR3: CARGQPLEGSPLHF

J: TRBJ1-1
size: -
V: TRBV27
D: -
DNA: TGTGCCAGCAGTACTCCCGCAGGGCGGAACACTGAAGCTTTCTTT
CDR3: CASSTPAGRNTEAFF

J: TRBJ2-1
size: -
V: TRBV2
D: TRBD1
DNA: TGTGCCAGCATTATAGACAGGGGGGAGTTAAATGAGCAGTTCTTC
CDR3: CASIIDRGELNEQFF

J: TRBJ1-2
size: once
V: TRBV20-1
D: -
DNA: TGCAGTGCGGGGCAGGAGAATGGCTACACCTTC
CDR3: CSAGQENGYTF

J: TRBJ2-3
size: -
V: TRBV5-1
D: -
DNA: TGCGCCAGCAGCTTGGCCCCGATAGGGGAGGTAACAGATACGCAGTATTTT
CDR3: CASSLAPIGEVTDTQYF

J: TRBJ2-7
size: -
V: TRBV6-5
D: TRBD1
DNA: TGTGCCAGCAGGGACAGGAGCTACGAGCAGTACTTC
CDR3: CASRDRSYEQYF

J: TRBJ1-4
size: -
V: TRBV2
D: -
DNA: TGTGCCAGCAGTGAATCGGGGATGGGTAATGAAAAACTGTTTTTT
CDR3: CASSESGMGNEKLFF

J: TRBJ1-5
size: -
V: TRBV19
D: -
DNA: TGTGCCAGTAGTCAGGAGAGGAGTCAGCCCCAGCATTTT
CDR3: CASSQERSQPQHF

J: TRBJ1-6
size: -
V: TRBV27
D: TRBD1
DNA: TGTGCCAGCAGTCCGGACAGGGGCTATAATTCACCCCTCCACTTT
CDR3: CASSPDRGYNSPLHF

J: TRBJ1-2
size: -
V: TRBV5-1
D: -
DNA: TGCGCCAGCAGCTTGAGAAGTACACGAGCTAACTATGGCTACACCTTC
CDR3: CASSLRSTRANYGYTF

J: TRBJ1-1
size: -
V: TRBV5-3
D: -
DNA: TGTGCCAGAAGCTTGGTGACAGGGAACACTGAAGCTTTCTTT
CDR3: CARSLVTGNTEAFF

J: TRBJ1-2
size: -
V: TRBV25-1
D: TRBD1
DNA: TGTGCCAGCAGTGAAAGGGACAGACCGAACTATGGCTACACCTTC
CDR3: CASSERDRPNYGYTF

J: TRBJ2-7
size: -
V: TRBV7-9
D: -
DNA: TGTGCCAGCAGCTTAGACAGGTACTCCTACGAGCAGTACTTC
CDR3: CASSLDRYSYEQYF

J: TRBJ1-6
size: -
V: TRBV6-5
D: -
DNA: TGTGCCAGCAGTTATAAGCCGGGGTTGGGTAATTCACCCCTCCACTTT
CDR3: CASSYKPGLGNSPLHF

J: TRBJ2-3
size: -
V: TRBV5-1
D: -
DNA: TGCGCCAGCAGCAAAGGTTTGGCGGGGGCCGAGGGAGATACGCAGTATTTT
CDR3: CASSKGLAGAEGDTQYF

J: TRBJ1-1
size: few
V: TRBV6-6
D: -
DNA: TGTGCCAGCAGTTACACGGGCCATGAAGCTTTCTTT
CDR3: CASSYTGHEAFF

J: TRBJ1-2
size: -
V: TRBV10-1
D: -
DNA: TGCGCCAGCAGTGAAGGGACGGCATATGGCTACACCTTC
CDR3: CASSEGTAYGYTF

J: TRBJ1-6
size: -
V: TRBV30
D: -
DNA: TGTGCCTGGAGTGTAACAGGGCGCTTGAGGTCACCCCTCCACTTT
CDR3: CAWSVTGRLRSPLHF

J: TRBJ2-7
size: once
V: TRBV11-3
D: -
DNA: TGTGCCAGCAGCTTAGCGTCCTACGAGCAGTACTTC
CDR3: CASSLASYEQYF

J: TRBJ1-5
size: -
V: TRBV19
D: -
DNA: TGTGCCAGTAGTATTCGACCGTGGGTGGGGGAGAATCAGCCCCAGCATTTT
CDR3: CASSIRPWVGENQPQHF

J: TRBJ1-2
size: -
V: TRBV29-1
D: -
DNA: TGCAGCGTTGACGTTGGGGGGGCGGGATATGGCTACACCTTC
CDR3: CSVDVGGAGYGYTF

J: TRBJ1-1
size: -
V: TRBV13
D: -
DNA: TGTGCCAGCAGTCTTCTATCGGGCACTGAAGCTTTCTTT
CDR3: CASSLLSGTEAFF

J: TRBJ1-1
size: -
V: TRBV6-2/TRBV6-3
D: -
DNA: TGTGCCAGCAGTGGGGACTTTGTGGGTACTGAAGCTTTCTTT
CDR3: CASSGDFVGTEAFF

J: TRBJ1-5
size: -
V: TRBV30
D: TRBD1
DNA: TGTGCCTGGAGTTGGACAGGGGGTGGTCAGCCCCAGCATTTT
CDR3: CAWSWTGGGQPQHF

J: TRBJ1-1
size: -
V: TRBV3-1/TRBV3-2
D: -
DNA: TGTGCCAGCAGCCAAGAACCGGGGAACACTGAAGCTTTCTTT
CDR3: CASSQEPGNTEAFF

J: TRBJ1-1
size: once
V: TRBV25-1
D: TRBD1
DNA: TGTGCCAGCAGTGCATCGGGACAGGTGGGGAACACTGAAGCTTTCTTT
CDR3: CASSASGQVGNTEAFF

J: TRBJ2-1
size: -
V: TRBV7-2
D: -
DNA: TGTGCCAGCAGCTCATACAGGAAAGAGGGTGAGCAGTTCTTC
CDR3: CASSSYRKEGEQFF

J: TRBJ2-1
size: once
V: TRBV27
D: -
DNA: TGTGCCAGCGGGCCCCAGGTACGACATGAGCAGTTCTTC
CDR3: CASGPQVRHEQFF

J: TRBJ1-6
size: once
V: TRBV5-5
D: -
DNA: TGTGCCAGCAGCTTGCGGAGGACAGCAAGTGGTTATTCACCCCTCCACTTT
CDR3: CASSLRRTASGYSPLHF

J: TRBJ1-1
size: -
V: TRBV19
D: -
DNA: TGTGCCAGTAGTATGGGACCGGGTGGTGCGAACACTGAAGCTTTCTTT
CDR3: CASSMGPGGANTEAFF

J: TRBJ1-2
size: -
V: TRBV2
D: TRBD1
DNA: TGTGCCAGCAGCCCGACAGGGAGGACAGGAGGAGGCTACACCTTC
CDR3: CASSPTGRTGGGYTF

J: TRBJ2-3
size: -
V: TRBV18
D: -
DNA: TGTGCCAGCTCCATCGGGCAGGACGCAGATACGCAGTATTTT
CDR3: CASSIGQDADTQYF

J: TRBJ1-2
size: -
V: TRBV5-6
D: TRBD1
DNA: TGTGCCAGCAGTCCCCAGGGGGGGGTCGACTATGGCTACACCTTC
CDR3: CASSPQGGVDYGYTF

J: TRBJ1-6
size: once
V: TRBV4-1
D: TRBD1
DNA: TGCGCCAGCAGCCATGGTCAGGGACAGGGTAATTCACCCCTCCACTTT
CDR3: CASSHGQGQGNSPLHF

J: TRBJ1-5
size: -
V: TRBV30
D: -
DNA: TGTGCCTGGAGGCGGGACAGCAATCAGCCCCAGCATTTT
CDR3: CAWRRDSNQPQHF

J: TRBJ1-2
size: -
V: TRBV28
D: -
DNA: TGTGCCAGCAGAGACCGGACGGGTGTCTCAACTAACTATGGCTACACCTTC
CDR3: CASRDRTGVSTNYGYTF